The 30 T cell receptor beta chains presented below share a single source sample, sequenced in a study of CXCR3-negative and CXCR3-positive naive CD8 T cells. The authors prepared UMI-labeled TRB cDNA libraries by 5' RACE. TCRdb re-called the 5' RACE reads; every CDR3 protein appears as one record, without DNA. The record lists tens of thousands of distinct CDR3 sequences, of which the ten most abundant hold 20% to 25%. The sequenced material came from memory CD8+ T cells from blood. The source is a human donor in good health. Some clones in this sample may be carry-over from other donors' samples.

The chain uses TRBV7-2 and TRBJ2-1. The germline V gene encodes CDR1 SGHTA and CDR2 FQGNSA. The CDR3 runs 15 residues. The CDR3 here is CASSQTSDSYNEQFF.

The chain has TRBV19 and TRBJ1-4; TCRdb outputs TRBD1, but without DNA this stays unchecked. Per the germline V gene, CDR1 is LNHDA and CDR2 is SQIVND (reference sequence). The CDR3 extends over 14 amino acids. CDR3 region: CASRPGHPNEKLFF.

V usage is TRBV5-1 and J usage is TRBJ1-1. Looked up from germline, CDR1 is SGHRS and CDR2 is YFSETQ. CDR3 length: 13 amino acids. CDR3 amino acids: CASSLAYTTEAFF.

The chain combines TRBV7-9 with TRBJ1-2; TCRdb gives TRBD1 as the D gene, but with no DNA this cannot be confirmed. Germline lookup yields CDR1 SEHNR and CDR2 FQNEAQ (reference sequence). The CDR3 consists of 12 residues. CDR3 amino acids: CASSRGGKGYTF.

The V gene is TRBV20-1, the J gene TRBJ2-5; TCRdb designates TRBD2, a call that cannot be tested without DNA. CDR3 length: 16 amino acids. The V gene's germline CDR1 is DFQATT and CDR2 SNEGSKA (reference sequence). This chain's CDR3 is CSARGPLAGGPETQYF.

The CDR3 loop is CSVEDGVSVNTEAFF. The chain couples TRBV29-1 to TRBJ1-1. Germline values: CDR1 SQVTM, CDR2 ANQGSEA. There are 15 residues in the CDR3. The full variable domain, rest sourced from reference TRBV29-1 and TRBJ1-1, is SAVISQKPSRDICQRGTSLTIQCQVDSQVTMMFWYRQQPGQSLTLIATANQGSEATYESGFVIDKFPISRPNLTFSTLTVSNMSPEDSSIYLCSVEDGVSVNTEAFFGQGTRLTVV.

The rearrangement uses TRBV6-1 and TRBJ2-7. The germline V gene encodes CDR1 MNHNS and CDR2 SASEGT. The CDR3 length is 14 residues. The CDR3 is CASSESANSYEQYF.

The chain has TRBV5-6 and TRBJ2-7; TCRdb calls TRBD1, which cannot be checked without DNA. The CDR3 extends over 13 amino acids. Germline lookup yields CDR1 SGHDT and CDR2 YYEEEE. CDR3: CASSFGGSGEQYF.

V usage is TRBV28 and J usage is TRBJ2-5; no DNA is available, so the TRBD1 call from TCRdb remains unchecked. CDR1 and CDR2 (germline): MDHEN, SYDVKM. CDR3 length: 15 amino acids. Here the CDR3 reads CASSSLQTGEETQYF.

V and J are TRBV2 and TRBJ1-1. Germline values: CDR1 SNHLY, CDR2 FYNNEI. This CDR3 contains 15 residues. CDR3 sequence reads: CASSERYTMNTEAFF.

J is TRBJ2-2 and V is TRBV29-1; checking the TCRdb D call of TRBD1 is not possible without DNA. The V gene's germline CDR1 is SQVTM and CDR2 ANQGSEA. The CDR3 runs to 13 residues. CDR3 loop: CSVEPPNTGELFF.

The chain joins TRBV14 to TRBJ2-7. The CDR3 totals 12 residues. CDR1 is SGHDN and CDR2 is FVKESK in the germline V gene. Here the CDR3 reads CASSQTAYEQYF.

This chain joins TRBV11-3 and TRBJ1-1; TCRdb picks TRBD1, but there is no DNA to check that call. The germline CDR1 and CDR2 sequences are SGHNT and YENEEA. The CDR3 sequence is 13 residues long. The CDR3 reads CASSPPESFEAFF.

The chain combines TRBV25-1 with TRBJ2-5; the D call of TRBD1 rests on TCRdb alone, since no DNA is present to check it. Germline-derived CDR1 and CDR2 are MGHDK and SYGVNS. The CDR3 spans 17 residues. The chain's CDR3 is CASSKLDRGLLQETQYF. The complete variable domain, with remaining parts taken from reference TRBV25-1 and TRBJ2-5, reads EADIYQTPRYLVIGTGKKITLECSQTMGHDKMYWYQQDPGMELHLIHYSYGVNSTEKGDLSSESTVSRIRTEHFPLTLESARPSHTSQYLCASSKLDRGLLQETQYFGPGTRLLVL.

CDR3 region: CTGWSGSMTEAFF. The chain recombines TRBV29-1 with TRBJ1-1; TCRdb's D gene call, TRBD1, goes unchecked for lack of DNA. CDR1 is SQVTM and CDR2 is ANQGSEA in the germline V gene. CDR3 length equals 13 residues.

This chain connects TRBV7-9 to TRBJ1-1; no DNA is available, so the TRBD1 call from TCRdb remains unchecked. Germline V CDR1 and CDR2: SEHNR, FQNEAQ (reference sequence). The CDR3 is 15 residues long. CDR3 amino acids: CASITFGGPNTEAFF.

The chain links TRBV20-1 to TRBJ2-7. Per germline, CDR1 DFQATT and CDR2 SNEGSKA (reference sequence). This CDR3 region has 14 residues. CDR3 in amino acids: CSARGTDTTYEQYF.

The CDR3 reads CASSSDGPEAFF. V usage is TRBV6-5 and J usage is TRBJ1-1. Looked up from germline, CDR1 is MNHEY and CDR2 is SVGAGI. The CDR3 has 12 residues.

CDR3 in amino acids: CASSEFHPNTNSYNEQFF. The chain recombines TRBV2 with TRBJ2-1. CDR3 size: 18 residues. Looked up from germline, CDR1 is SNHLY and CDR2 is FYNNEI.

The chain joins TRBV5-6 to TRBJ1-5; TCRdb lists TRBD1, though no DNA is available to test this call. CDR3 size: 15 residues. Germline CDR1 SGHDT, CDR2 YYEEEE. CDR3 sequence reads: CASRDRQAHNQPQHF.

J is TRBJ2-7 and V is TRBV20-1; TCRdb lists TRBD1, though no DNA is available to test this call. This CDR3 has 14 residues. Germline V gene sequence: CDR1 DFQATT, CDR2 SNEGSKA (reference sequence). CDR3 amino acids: CSARAGQGFYEQYF.

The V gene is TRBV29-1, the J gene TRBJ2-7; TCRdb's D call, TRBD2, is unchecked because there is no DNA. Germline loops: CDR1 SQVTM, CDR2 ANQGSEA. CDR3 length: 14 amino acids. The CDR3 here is CSVEGGDLPSEQYF.

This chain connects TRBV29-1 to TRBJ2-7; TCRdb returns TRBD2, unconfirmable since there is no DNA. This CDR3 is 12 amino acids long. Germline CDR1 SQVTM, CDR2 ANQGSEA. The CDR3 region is CSVEVAGREQYF.

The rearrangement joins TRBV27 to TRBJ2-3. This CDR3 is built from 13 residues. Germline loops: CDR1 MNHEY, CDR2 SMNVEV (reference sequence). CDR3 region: CASSLASTDTQYF.

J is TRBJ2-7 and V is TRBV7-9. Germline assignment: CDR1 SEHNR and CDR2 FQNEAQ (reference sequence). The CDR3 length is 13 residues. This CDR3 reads CASSSIVGLEQYF.

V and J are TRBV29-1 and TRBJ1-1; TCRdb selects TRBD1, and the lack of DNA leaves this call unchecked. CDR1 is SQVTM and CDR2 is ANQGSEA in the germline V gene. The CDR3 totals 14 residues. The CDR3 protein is CSVVTGGANTEAFF.

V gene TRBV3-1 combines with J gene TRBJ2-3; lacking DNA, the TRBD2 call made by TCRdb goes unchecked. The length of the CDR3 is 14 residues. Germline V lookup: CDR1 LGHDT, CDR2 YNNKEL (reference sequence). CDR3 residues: CASSPAGGTDTQYF.

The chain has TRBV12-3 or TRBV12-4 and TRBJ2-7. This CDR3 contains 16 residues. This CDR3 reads CASSLTTPILSYEQYF.

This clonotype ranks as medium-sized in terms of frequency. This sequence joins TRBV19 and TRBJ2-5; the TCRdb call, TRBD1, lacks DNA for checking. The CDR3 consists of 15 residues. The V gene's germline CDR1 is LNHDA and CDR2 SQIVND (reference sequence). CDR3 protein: CASSRPPVPQETQYF.

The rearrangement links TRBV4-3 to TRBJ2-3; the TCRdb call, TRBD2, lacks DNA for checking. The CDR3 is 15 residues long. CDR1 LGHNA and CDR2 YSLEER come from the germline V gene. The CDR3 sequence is CASSQEGREADTQYF.